The next 19 T cell receptor beta chains were all read from a single sample in a study of T cells after yellow fever vaccination. TCRdb ran MiXCR on the 5' RACE reads and lists one entry per CDR3 protein. In the table there are 450,000 to 600,000 distinct CDR3 sequences, about 14% of which are singletons. Here the sequenced sample was PBMCs, taken on the day of the yellow fever booster vaccination. These receptors were collected from a man aged 30 to 39 who received the YFV17D yellow fever vaccine.

This clonotype appeared a few times. The genes are TRBV7-8 and TRBJ2-1; possibly TRBD1 or TRBD2 for D (5 bases each). Trimming cost V 4 bases and J 7 bases, with 17 bases left between them. The CDR3 runs to 15 residues. CDR1 and CDR2 (germline): SGHVS, FQNEAQ. CDR3 amino acids: CASSWGSPGGNEQFF. CDR3 nucleotides: TGTGCCAGCAGCTGGGGGTCTCCAGGAGGTAATGAGCAGTTCTTC.

The sample holds a few counts of this clonotype. The rearrangement uses TRBV7-3 and TRBJ2-1; 9 nucleotides line up with TRBD2. After removal of 5 bases from V and 9 bases from J, the junction contained 14 bases not matched to a gene. This CDR3 region has 16 residues. Looked up from germline, CDR1 is SGHTA and CDR2 is FQGTGA. The CDR3 DNA sequence: TGTGCCAGCAGCGTTACCGGGACTAGCTTGTTCTCTGAGCAGTTCTTC. This sequence encodes CASSVTGTSLFSEQFF.

This clonotype has only a few counts. The chain carries TRBV4-3 and TRBJ2-6; no firm D call. Trimming removed 0 bases at V and 0 bases at J, with 3 bases between. The CDR3 runs 15 residues. The germline V gene encodes CDR1 LGHNA and CDR2 YSLEER. The CDR3 spells CASSQDGSGANVLTF. In DNA form, the CDR3 reads TGCGCCAGCAGCCAAGATGGCTCTGGGGCCAACGTCCTGACTTTC.

CDR3 sequence: CASDNYNEQFF. DNA of the CDR3: TGTGCCAGCGACAACTACAATGAGCAGTTCTTC. J is TRBJ2-1 and V is TRBV28, with D hard to call. Deletions cut 8 bases from V and 3 bases from J, with 5 bases between. Germline V gives CDR1 MDHEN, CDR2 SYDVKM. The CDR3 is made up of 11 amino acids.

The chain joins TRBV29-1 to TRBJ2-5; D might be TRBD1 (6 bases). The CDR3 spans 11 residues. Germline V lookup: CDR1 SQVTM, CDR2 ANQGSEA. Trimming stripped 8 bases from V and 5 bases from J, with 12 bases between. CDR3 nucleotide sequence: TGCAGCCCACGTAGGGGGGAGACCCAGTACTTC. The encoded protein is CSPRRGETQYF.

V is TRBV18 and J is TRBJ2-7; 8 positions match TRBD1. The J segment lost 6 bases and the V segment lost 3 bases, leaving 10 bases of the junction unmatched. The V gene's germline CDR1 is KGHSH and CDR2 LQKENI. The CDR3 extends over 15 amino acids. CDR3 residues: CASSPRGQDSAEQYF. CDR3 nucleotide sequence: TGTGCCAGCTCACCCAGGGGACAGGATTCCGCCGAGCAGTACTTC.

This clonotype has more than one count but fewer than ten. J is TRBJ2-5 and V is TRBV6-9; 11 nucleotides agree with TRBD2. The V gene end was trimmed by 6 bases and the J gene end by 7 bases; junction bases not matched to a gene: 10. The CDR3 has 15 residues. Germline V gene lookup returns CDR1 MNHGY and CDR2 SVAAGI. The CDR3 reads CASRRAGLAARTQYF. The CDR3 coding sequence is TGTGCCAGCAGGAGAGCGGGACTAGCGGCCAGGACCCAGTACTTC.

The J gene is TRBJ1-5, the V gene TRBV15, with D unresolved. Trimming pared 8 bases from V and 3 bases from J, leaving 8 bases between. CDR1 and CDR2 from the germline V gene are LNHNV and YYDKDF (reference sequence). The CDR3 covers 12 residues. The CDR3 DNA sequence: TGTGCCACCGGCAAATACAATCAGCCCCAGCATTTT. Translating gives CATGKYNQPQHF.

This clonotype showed up just a few times. This rearrangement joins TRBV7-2 to TRBJ1-4, with a tentative D call TRBD1 (5 bases). The germline V gene has CDR1 SGHTA and CDR2 FQGNSA. CDR3 size: 12 residues. V lost 5 bases and J lost 8, with 9 bases in between. CDR3 nucleotides: TGTGCCAGCAGCAACTACAGGGAAAAACTGTTTTTT. It translates to CASSNYREKLFF.

This clonotype was observed a handful of times. The V and J genes are TRBV10-3 and TRBJ1-6; weak D call: TRBD1 (5 bases). The CDR3 covers 18 residues. The germline CDR1 and CDR2 sequences are ENHRY and SYGVKD. Trimming pared 1 base from V and 0 bases from J, leaving 13 bases between. DNA for the CDR3: TGTGCCATCAGTGAGTGGAGTGGGGGAAGCTCCTATAATTCACCCCTCCACTTT. It encodes CAISEWSGGSSYNSPLHF.

This clonotype showed up many times. The chain joins TRBV5-6 to TRBJ2-3; TRBD2 agrees at 10 bases. Trimming removed 4 bases from V and 0 bases from J; junction bases left unmatched: 5. The CDR3 is 16 amino acids. From germline, CDR1 is SGHDT and CDR2 YYEEEE. CDR3 bases: TGTGCCAGCAGCACCCTAGCGGGGGTTAGCACAGATACGCAGTATTTT. It translates to CASSTLAGVSTDTQYF.

V gene TRBV5-1 combines with J gene TRBJ2-1; D gene ambiguous. CDR3 length: 15 amino acids. Trimming removed 0 bases from V and 2 bases from J, with 9 bases in between. Germline loops: CDR1 SGHRS, CDR2 YFSETQ. CDR3 loop: CASSLGHPAYNEQFF. CDR3 coding DNA: TGCGCCAGCAGCTTGGGACACCCAGCCTACAATGAGCAGTTCTTC.

This clonotype was detected a few times. Here the CDR3 reads CASSESGTSSYNEQFF. The CDR3 bases are TGTGCCAGCAGCGAATCAGGGACAAGCTCCTACAATGAGCAGTTCTTC. The rearrangement uses TRBV4-2 and TRBJ2-1, with a possible D match to TRBD1 (6 bases). There are 16 residues in the CDR3. Trimming pared 5 bases from V and 0 bases from J, leaving 14 bases between. Per germline, CDR1 LGHNA and CDR2 YNFKEQ.

The rearrangement uses TRBV7-2 and TRBJ2-3; either TRBD1 or TRBD2 may supply D (6 bases each). CDR3 length equals 15 residues. Germline lookup yields CDR1 SGHTA and CDR2 FQGNSA. V was cut by 4 bases and J by 1 base, with 12 bases left in between. DNA of the CDR3: TGTGCCAGCAGCTACACTAGGGGGGGCACAGATACGCAGTATTTT. Amino acid sequence: CASSYTRGGTDTQYF.

This clonotype was counted a few times. V and J are TRBV7-2 and TRBJ1-1, with D unresolved. The CDR3 is made up of 14 amino acids. V was trimmed by 5 bases and J by 2 bases, leaving 12 bases between them. Germline V gene sequence: CDR1 SGHTA, CDR2 FQGNSA. CDR3 bases: TGTGCCAGCAGCCCGGGAGTGTATAACACTGAAGCTTTCTTT. Translated: CASSPGVYNTEAFF.

This chain links TRBV20-1 with TRBJ2-3, with 8 bases identical to TRBD2. V dropped 5 bases and J dropped 5; count of bases not matched to a gene: 12. Germline V gene lookup returns CDR1 DFQATT and CDR2 SNEGSKA (reference sequence). CDR3 length: 15 residues. The CDR3 loop is CSASPPPGGVDTQYF. The CDR3 region has the DNA TGCAGTGCTTCACCCCCCCCGGGAGGGGTAGATACGCAGTATTTT.

V is TRBV29-1 and J is TRBJ2-7; TRBD1 matches at 9 bases. V trimming: 7 bases; J trimming: 5 bases; junction bases outside the gene matches: 6. In germline, CDR1 is SQVTM, CDR2 ANQGSEA. The CDR3 contains 12 residues. Here the CDR3 DNA reads TGCAGCGCTGGACAGGGGTCCCACGAGCAGTACTTC. It encodes CSAGQGSHEQYF.

The table lists this clonotype with many counts. The chain employs TRBV5-1 and TRBJ2-1, with D unresolved. V was trimmed by 0 bases and J by 2 bases, leaving 3 bases between them. This CDR3 has 13 amino acids. In germline, CDR1 is SGHRS, CDR2 YFSETQ. The CDR3 loop reads CASSLEPYNEQFF. The CDR3, as DNA: TGCGCCAGCAGCTTGGAGCCCTACAATGAGCAGTTCTTC.

This clonotype came up many times. The genes are TRBV18 and TRBJ2-3; no reliable D call. Looked up from germline, CDR1 is KGHSH and CDR2 is LQKENI. The V end was cut by 1 base, the J end by 5 bases, with 10 bases between. The CDR3 spans 14 residues. The CDR3 here is CASSPQQLGDTQYF. The CDR3 DNA reads as TGTGCCAGCTCACCACAACAGTTAGGAGATACGCAGTATTTT.